This T cell receptor (beta chain) was obtained from a study of blood T cell repertoires in COVID-19. Turning to the study itself: From the United States, Italy and Spain came samples of acute and convalescent COVID-19.

Participant age was roughly 18 to 90 years, and participants resided in fewer than 30 US areas. Study processing details: Researchers report that nucleated cell counts were estimated from reference gene primer amplification. Measured with immunoSEQ multiplex PCR; TCRdb has only the in-frame clones, and not every one. D and trimming were read from the DNA, whereas the V and J calls and clone size are those reported in that table. The sample has roughly 150,000 clones; 86% are singletons. Germline V gene lookup returns CDR1 SNHLY and CDR2 FYNNEI. Unmatched junction bases numbered 5, after V lost 8 bases and J lost 0 bases. The CDR3 has 15 residues.

The chain is built from TRBV2 and TRBJ1-3; 9 nucleotides match TRBD1. Sequenced material: PBMCs or T cells enriched from blood (not recorded which). The receptor comes from a man aged 45 to 65 who had recovered from COVID-19. The CDR3 DNA sequence: TGTGCCAGCGGGACAGGGAGTCTCTCTGGAAACACCATATATTTT. Protein: CASGTGSLSGNTIYF.